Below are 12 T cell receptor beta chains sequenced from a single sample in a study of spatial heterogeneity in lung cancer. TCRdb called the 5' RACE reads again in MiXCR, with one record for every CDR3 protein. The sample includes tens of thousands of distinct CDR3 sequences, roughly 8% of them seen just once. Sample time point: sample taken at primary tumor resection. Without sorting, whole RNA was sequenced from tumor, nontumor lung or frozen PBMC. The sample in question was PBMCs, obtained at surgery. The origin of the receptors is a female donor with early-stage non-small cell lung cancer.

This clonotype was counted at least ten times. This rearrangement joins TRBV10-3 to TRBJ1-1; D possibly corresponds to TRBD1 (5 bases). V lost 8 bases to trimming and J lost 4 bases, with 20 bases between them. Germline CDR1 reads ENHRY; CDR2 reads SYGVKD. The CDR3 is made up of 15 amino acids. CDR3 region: CAISPGSSRGTEAFF. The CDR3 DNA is TGTGCCATCTCTCCAGGGTCATCTCGGGGCACTGAAGCTTTCTTT.

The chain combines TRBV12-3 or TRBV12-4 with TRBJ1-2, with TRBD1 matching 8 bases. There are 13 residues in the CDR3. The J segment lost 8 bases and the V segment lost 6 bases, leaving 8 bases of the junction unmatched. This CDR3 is CASSPRDRIGYTF. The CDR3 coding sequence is TGTGCCAGCAGCCCCCGGGACAGGATCGGCTACACCTTC.

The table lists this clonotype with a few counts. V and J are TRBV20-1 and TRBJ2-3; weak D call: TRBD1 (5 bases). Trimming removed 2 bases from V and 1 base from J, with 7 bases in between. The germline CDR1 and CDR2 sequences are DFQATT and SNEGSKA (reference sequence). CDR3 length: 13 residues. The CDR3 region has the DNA TGCAGTGCTAGACAAGGGGGCACAGATACGCAGTATTTT. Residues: CSARQGGTDTQYF.

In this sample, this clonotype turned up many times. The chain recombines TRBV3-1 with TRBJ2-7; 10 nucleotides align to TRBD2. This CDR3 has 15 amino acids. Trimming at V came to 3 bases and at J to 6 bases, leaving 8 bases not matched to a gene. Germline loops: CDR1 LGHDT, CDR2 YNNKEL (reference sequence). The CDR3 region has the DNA TGTGCCAGCAGCCAGGTCGGGCTAGCGGGAGCCGAGCAGTACTTC. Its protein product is CASSQVGLAGAEQYF.

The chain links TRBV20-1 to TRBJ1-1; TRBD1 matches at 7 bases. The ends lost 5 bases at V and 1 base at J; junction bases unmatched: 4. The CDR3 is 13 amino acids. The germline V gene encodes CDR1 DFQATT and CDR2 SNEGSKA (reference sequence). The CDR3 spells CSARRGRNTEAFF. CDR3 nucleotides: TGCAGTGCTCGCAGGGGGAGGAACACTGAAGCTTTCTTT.

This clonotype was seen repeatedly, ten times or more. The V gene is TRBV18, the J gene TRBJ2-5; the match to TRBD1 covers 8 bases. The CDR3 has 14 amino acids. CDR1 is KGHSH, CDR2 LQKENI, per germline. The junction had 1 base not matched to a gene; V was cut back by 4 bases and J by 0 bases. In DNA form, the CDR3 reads TGTGCCAGCTCACAGGGACAGGACCAAGAGACCCAGTACTTC. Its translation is CASSQGQDQETQYF.

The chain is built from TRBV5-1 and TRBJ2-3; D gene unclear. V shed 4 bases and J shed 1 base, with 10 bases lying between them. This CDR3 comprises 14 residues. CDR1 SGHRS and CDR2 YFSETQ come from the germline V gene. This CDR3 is CASSLFDGTDTQYF. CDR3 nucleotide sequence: TGCGCCAGCAGCCTCTTTGACGGCACAGATACGCAGTATTTT.

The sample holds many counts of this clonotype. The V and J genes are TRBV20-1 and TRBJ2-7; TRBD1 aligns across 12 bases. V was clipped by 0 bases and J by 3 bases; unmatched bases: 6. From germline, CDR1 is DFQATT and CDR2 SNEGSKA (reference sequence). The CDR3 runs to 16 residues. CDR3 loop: CSARDQGQGAIYEQYF. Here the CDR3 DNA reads TGCAGTGCTAGAGATCAGGGACAGGGGGCGATCTACGAGCAGTACTTC.

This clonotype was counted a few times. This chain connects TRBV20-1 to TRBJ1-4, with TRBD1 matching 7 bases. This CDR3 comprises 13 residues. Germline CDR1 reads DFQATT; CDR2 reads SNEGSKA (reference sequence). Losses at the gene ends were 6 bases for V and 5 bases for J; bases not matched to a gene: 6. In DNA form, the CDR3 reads TGCAGTGCCCTGGGACAGTTAAATGAAAAACTGTTTTTT. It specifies CSALGQLNEKLFF.

CDR3 sequence reads: CASSYPSAKNIQYF. The CDR3 bases are TGTGCCAGCAGCTACCCTTCAGCCAAAAACATTCAGTACTTC. The V gene is TRBV13, the J gene TRBJ2-4; no firm D call. The CDR3 totals 14 residues. CDR1 is PRHDT, CDR2 FYEKMQ, per germline (reference sequence). Deletions cut 4 bases from V and 0 bases from J, with 7 bases between.

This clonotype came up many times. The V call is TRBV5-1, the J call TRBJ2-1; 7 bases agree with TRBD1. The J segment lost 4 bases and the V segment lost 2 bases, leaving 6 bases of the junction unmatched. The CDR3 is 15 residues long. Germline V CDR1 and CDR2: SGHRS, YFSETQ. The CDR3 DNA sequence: TGCGCCAGCAGCTTTTCGACAGGGTCGTACAATGAGCAGTTCTTC. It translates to CASSFSTGSYNEQFF.

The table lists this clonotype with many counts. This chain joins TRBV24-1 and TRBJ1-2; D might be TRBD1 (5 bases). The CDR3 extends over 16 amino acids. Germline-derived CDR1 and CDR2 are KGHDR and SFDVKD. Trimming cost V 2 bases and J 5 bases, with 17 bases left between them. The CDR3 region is CATSDSAPGEGYGYTF. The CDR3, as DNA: TGTGCCACCAGTGATTCCGCCCCGGGGGAAGGGTATGGCTACACCTTC.